Listed below are T cell receptor beta chains from one sample, sequenced in a study of blood T cell repertoires in COVID-19. The repertoire was sequenced with immunoSEQ multiplex PCR; TCRdb's copy has only in-frame clones and lacks some. Counted here are 210,000 or so clones, 80% to 90% occurring once; the ten biggest clones make up 2.2%. The sample comprised peripheral blood. Receptors originate from a woman in her 50s with acute or convalescent COVID-19. CDR3s include the opening cysteine and the closing phenylalanine or tryptophan. Fields, in order: J gene, V gene, clone size, D gene, CDR3 protein, CDR3 DNA. A D gene is named only where the DNA matches it firmly. Size values are once, few and many counts, or a class for expanded clones, and some rows have none.

j_gene: TRBJ2-1; v_gene: TRBV6-2/TRBV6-3; abundance: .; d_gene: TRBD2; CDR3aa: CASSDLGRRGVNEQFF; CDR3nt: TGTGCCAGCAGTGACCTAGGACGGCGGGGGGTCAACGAGCAGTTCTTC
j_gene: TRBJ1-5; v_gene: TRBV19; abundance: .; d_gene: TRBD1; CDR3aa: CASSIEGQGSNQPQHF; CDR3nt: TGTGCCAGTAGTATAGAGGGACAGGGCAGCAATCAGCCCCAGCATTTT
j_gene: TRBJ2-3; v_gene: TRBV4-3; abundance: .; d_gene: TRBD2; CDR3aa: CASSQSSGGSPDTQYF; CDR3nt: TGCGCCAGCAGCCAATCTAGCGGGGGGTCTCCAGATACGCAGTATTTT
j_gene: TRBJ2-1; v_gene: TRBV5-4; abundance: .; d_gene: TRBD2; CDR3aa: CASSLGGLAGDSEQFF; CDR3nt: TGTGCCAGCAGCTTGGGGGGACTAGCGGGGGACAGTGAGCAGTTCTTC
j_gene: TRBJ2-3; v_gene: TRBV4-3; abundance: .; d_gene: TRBD1; CDR3aa: CASRDRAKGDTQYF; CDR3nt: TGCGCCAGCAGGGACAGGGCTAAAGGAGATACGCAGTATTTT
j_gene: TRBJ2-7; v_gene: TRBV19; abundance: once; d_gene: .; CDR3aa: CASRGRQSYEQYF; CDR3nt: TGTGCCAGTAGAGGCAGGCAATCCTACGAGCAGTACTTC
j_gene: TRBJ2-7; v_gene: TRBV6-2/TRBV6-3; abundance: few; d_gene: TRBD1; CDR3aa: CASSYRLDRSLFYEQYF; CDR3nt: TGTGCCAGCAGTTACCGCTTGGACAGGTCGCTCTTCTACGAGCAGTACTTC
j_gene: TRBJ1-2; v_gene: TRBV18; abundance: .; d_gene: .; CDR3aa: CASSLEGAPSYGYTF; CDR3nt: TGTGCCAGCTCTCTCGAGGGCGCCCCATCCTATGGCTACACCTTC
j_gene: TRBJ2-7; v_gene: TRBV6-2/TRBV6-3; abundance: .; d_gene: TRBD2; CDR3aa: CASSYSNLAGGQYF; CDR3nt: TGTGCCAGCAGTTACTCGAACCTAGCGGGAGGGCAGTACTTC
j_gene: TRBJ2-2; v_gene: TRBV3-1/TRBV3-2; abundance: few; d_gene: .; CDR3aa: CASSQGTLLAGELFF; CDR3nt: TGTGCCAGCAGCCAAGGGACTCTTTTGGCCGGGGAGCTGTTTTTT
j_gene: TRBJ2-3; v_gene: TRBV6-2/TRBV6-3; abundance: once; d_gene: .; CDR3aa: CASSYYRGTQYF; CDR3nt: TGTGCCAGCAGTTACTACCGCGGTACGCAGTATTTT
j_gene: TRBJ1-2; v_gene: TRBV24-1; abundance: .; d_gene: TRBD1; CDR3aa: CATSDRTGGTYGYTF; CDR3nt: TGTGCCACCAGTGATCGGACAGGGGGGACTTATGGCTACACCTTC
j_gene: TRBJ2-1; v_gene: TRBV30; abundance: .; d_gene: TRBD2; CDR3aa: CAWSVEAGGTGDEQFF; CDR3nt: TGTGCCTGGAGTGTGGAAGCGGGAGGTACCGGGGATGAGCAGTTCTTC
j_gene: TRBJ2-1; v_gene: TRBV7-2; abundance: .; d_gene: TRBD2; CDR3aa: CASSLVFPSAGRANEQFF; CDR3nt: TGTGCCAGCAGCTTAGTTTTCCCCTCAGCCGGGAGGGCCAATGAGCAGTTCTTC
j_gene: TRBJ2-3; v_gene: TRBV5-6; abundance: .; d_gene: TRBD2; CDR3aa: CASSLRGLAGDTQYF; CDR3nt: TGTGCCAGCAGCTTGAGAGGGCTAGCGGGAGATACGCAGTATTTT
j_gene: TRBJ1-1; v_gene: TRBV9; abundance: .; d_gene: .; CDR3aa: CASSDGQILTNTEAFF; CDR3nt: TGTGCCAGCAGCGATGGACAAATTTTAACGAACACTGAAGCTTTCTTT
j_gene: TRBJ2-3; v_gene: TRBV10-1; abundance: .; d_gene: .; CDR3aa: CASSESMGRGPDTQYF; CDR3nt: TGCGCCAGCAGTGAGTCGATGGGCAGGGGCCCAGATACGCAGTATTTT
j_gene: TRBJ2-1; v_gene: TRBV20-1; abundance: .; d_gene: .; CDR3aa: CSALSRNEQFF; CDR3nt: TGCAGTGCCCTGTCTCGGAATGAGCAGTTCTTC
j_gene: TRBJ1-2; v_gene: TRBV2; abundance: .; d_gene: TRBD1; CDR3aa: CASSEDRGGRVDGYTF; CDR3nt: TGTGCCAGCAGTGAGGACAGGGGTGGAAGAGTGGATGGCTACACCTTC
j_gene: TRBJ1-1; v_gene: TRBV6-5; abundance: .; d_gene: .; CDR3aa: CASSYRSGLVSEAFF; CDR3nt: TGTGCCAGCAGTTACCGGTCAGGGCTGGTTTCTGAAGCTTTCTTT
j_gene: TRBJ2-3; v_gene: TRBV7-2; abundance: .; d_gene: TRBD2; CDR3aa: CASSFRGGGAIDTQYF; CDR3nt: TGTGCCAGCAGCTTCAGGGGCGGGGGGGCTATAGATACGCAGTATTTT
j_gene: TRBJ2-7; v_gene: TRBV10-3; abundance: .; d_gene: .; CDR3aa: CAISDVGEQYF; CDR3nt: TGTGCCATCAGTGATGTCGGCGAGCAGTACTTC
j_gene: TRBJ2-7; v_gene: TRBV27; abundance: .; d_gene: .; CDR3aa: CASRSLGSYEQYF; CDR3nt: TGTGCCAGCAGATCCCTCGGGTCCTACGAGCAGTACTTC
j_gene: TRBJ2-1; v_gene: TRBV11-2; abundance: .; d_gene: .; CDR3aa: CASSLDAAVSYNEQFF; CDR3nt: TGTGCCAGCAGCTTAGACGCGGCAGTCTCCTACAATGAGCAGTTCTTC
j_gene: TRBJ1-5; v_gene: TRBV25-1; abundance: .; d_gene: .; CDR3aa: CASSEGLSGNQPQHF; CDR3nt: TGTGCCAGCAGTGAAGGATTGAGCGGCAATCAGCCCCAGCATTTT
j_gene: TRBJ1-6; v_gene: TRBV2; abundance: few; d_gene: .; CDR3aa: CASSEVVTGNSPLHF; CDR3nt: TGTGCCAGCAGTGAAGTGGTTACAGGGAATTCACCCCTCCACTTT
j_gene: TRBJ2-3; v_gene: TRBV5-6; abundance: .; d_gene: .; CDR3aa: CASSPGTPTDTQYF; CDR3nt: TGTGCCAGCTCGCCGGGGACACCCACAGATACGCAGTATTTT
j_gene: TRBJ1-2; v_gene: TRBV5-1; abundance: .; d_gene: .; CDR3aa: CASSSPGKDYGYTF; CDR3nt: TGCGCCAGCAGCTCCCCAGGGAAGGACTATGGCTACACCTTC
j_gene: TRBJ2-7; v_gene: TRBV19; abundance: .; d_gene: .; CDR3aa: CASRETSFHEQYF; CDR3nt: TGTGCCAGTAGGGAGACTAGTTTCCACGAGCAGTACTTC
j_gene: TRBJ2-7; v_gene: TRBV5-6; abundance: once; d_gene: TRBD2; CDR3aa: CASSLLTSGRSSYEQYF; CDR3nt: TGTGCCAGCAGCTTGTTGACTAGCGGTCGAAGCTCCTACGAGCAGTACTTC
j_gene: TRBJ1-4; v_gene: TRBV19; abundance: .; d_gene: .; CDR3aa: CASRRSPAANEKLFF; CDR3nt: TGTGCCAGTAGGAGAAGTCCTGCGGCTAATGAAAAACTGTTTTTT
j_gene: TRBJ2-1; v_gene: TRBV9; abundance: .; d_gene: TRBD1; CDR3aa: CASSLTGTLGNEQFF; CDR3nt: TGTGCCAGCAGCCTGACAGGGACGCTGGGCAATGAGCAGTTCTTC